This TCR beta chain was sequenced during a study of shared clonotypes between healthy human individuals. The CDR3 is made up of 17 amino acids. J was trimmed by 0 bases and V by 9 bases; bases with no gene match: 14. CDR1 and CDR2 from the germline V gene are WNHNN and SYGVQD (reference sequence). Using ten immunoSEQ deep assay plates, investigators sequenced unsorted PBMC DNA. TCRdb keeps only in-frame clones here, not all; method: immunoSEQ multiplex PCR. The table records around 500,000 clones, over 75% of them present only once. Note on this clone: A single base is all that separates this from a far larger clone, so a read error is likely. The same CDR3 also results from other DNA sequences found in this sample.

The sequence was collected from a woman aged 40 to 50 in good health. Some clones in this sample may be carry-over from other donors' samples. Material: PBMCs. The chain uses TRBV10-1 and TRBJ1-5; 7 bases map to TRBD1. The CDR3 DNA reads TGCGCCAGTACCTTACGACAGGGCCCGGATAGCAATCAGCCCCAGCATTTT. Translated, it gives CASTLRQGPDSNQPQHF.